This T cell receptor (beta chain) stems from a study of T-cell memory formation after mild COVID-19. The CDR3 totals 14 residues. Germline V lookup: CDR1 SEHNR, CDR2 FQNEAQ (reference sequence). V lost 1 base and J lost 5, with 11 bases in between. TCRdb re-called the 5' RACE reads with MiXCR, one entry per CDR3 protein. The sample carries 350,000 to 500,000 distinct CDR3 sequences, less than 25% recorded once. The chain joins TRBV7-9 to TRBJ2-5; unclear D gene. The source is an adult woman who had mild COVID-19 (a few samples of this study predate the infection). Cell type and time point are not known. Sequencing was done on a sample of PBMCs or a T cell subset sorted from them (not recorded which). The CDR3 region is CASSLEPESETQYF. CDR3 DNA sequence: TGTGCCAGCAGCTTAGAGCCAGAGTCGGAGACCCAGTACTTC.